The rows below give T cell receptor beta chains drawn from one sample of a study of T and B cells in COVID-19 patients. TCRdb passed the multiplex PCR reads through MiXCR, listing each CDR3 protein once. Here the sample spans 7,000 or so distinct CDR3 sequences, 25% to 40% being singletons. The sequencing sample was made of blood. These receptors all stem from a human donor who had recovered from COVID-19. Each CDR3 is given with its conserved first and last residue. D genes are given only for firm matches. Rows may omit the clone size; those that give it use once, few, many or a size class.

CDR3 | DNA | J | D | size | V
CAIKSLANTGELFF | TGTGCCATCAAGTCGCTGGCCAACACCGGGGAGCTGTTTTTT | TRBJ2-2 | NA | few | TRBV10-3
CASRPLDREGSPLHF | TGTGCCAGCAGGCCCCTGGACAGGGAGGGCTCACCCCTCCACTTT | TRBJ1-6 | TRBD1 | NA | TRBV27
CASSSFTGDSYEQYF | TGTGCCAGCAGCTCATTTACAGGGGACTCCTACGAGCAGTACTTC | TRBJ2-7 | TRBD1 | NA | TRBV7-6
CASSLSGGPTDTQYF | TGCGCCAGCAGCTTGAGTGGGGGGCCCACAGATACGCAGTATTTT | TRBJ2-3 | NA | NA | TRBV5-1
CASSELQGGELFF | TGTGCCAGCAGTGAACTACAGGGTGGGGAGCTGTTTTTT | TRBJ2-2 | NA | few | TRBV6-1
CARCAGATDTQYF | TGTGCCAGGTGCGCCGGGGCCACAGATACGCAGTATTTT | TRBJ2-3 | NA | NA | TRBV9
CASSPDPGGDTQYF | TGTGCCAGCAGTCCTGACCCGGGGGGGGATACGCAGTATTTT | TRBJ2-3 | TRBD2 | NA | TRBV12-3/TRBV12-4
CASSLRGLGQLNEKLFF | TGTGCCAGCAGCTTGAGGGGGTTGGGACAACTAAATGAAAAACTGTTTTTT | TRBJ1-4 | NA | few | TRBV5-4
CASRYPDRPLRAFF | TGTGCCAGCAGGTACCCGGACAGGCCCTTGCGGGCTTTCTTT | TRBJ1-1 | TRBD1 | NA | TRBV6-5
CASSRGVEAFF | TGTGCCAGCAGTCGGGGGGTCGAAGCTTTCTTT | TRBJ1-1 | NA | few | TRBV27
CASSLDGGGGTDTQYF | TGTGCCAGCAGCTTAGACGGCGGGGGGGGCACAGATACGCAGTATTTT | TRBJ2-3 | TRBD2 | few | TRBV7-6
CASSIRSGHEQFF | TGTGCCAGTAGTATCAGAAGTGGTCACGAGCAGTTCTTC | TRBJ2-1 | NA | NA | TRBV19
CASSQEIGSNTEAFF | TGTGCCAGCAGCCAAGAGATTGGGTCGAACACTGAAGCTTTCTTT | TRBJ1-1 | NA | NA | TRBV4-2
CASSYTLGGGELFF | TGTGCCAGCAGCTACACCCTGGGGGGCGGGGAGCTGTTTTTT | TRBJ2-2 | NA | few | TRBV6-2/TRBV6-3
CASSLGGVANEKLFF | TGCGCCAGCAGCTTGGGTGGGGTCGCTAATGAAAAACTGTTTTTT | TRBJ1-4 | NA | few | TRBV5-1
CAVGPGYTF | TGTGCTGTTGGGCCTGGCTACACCTTC | TRBJ1-2 | NA | NA | TRBV19
CASTQSPAGSPLHF | TGTGCCAGTACCCAAAGCCCGGCCGGTTCACCCCTCCACTTT | TRBJ1-6 | NA | medium-sized | TRBV19
CASSLSSLQGEGYTF | TGTGCCAGCAGCTTGAGCAGTCTGCAGGGCGAGGGCTACACCTTC | TRBJ1-2 | NA | once | TRBV7-9
CALLGYDGYTF | TGTGCCCTCTTAGGGTACGATGGCTACACCTTC | TRBJ1-2 | NA | NA | TRBV10-3
CASKPGTYNEQFF | TGTGCCAGCAAGCCCGGTACCTACAATGAGCAGTTCTTC | TRBJ2-1 | NA | NA | TRBV6-5
CASSLQGTDTQYF | TGTGCCAGCAGCTTACAGGGGACAGATACGCAGTATTTT | TRBJ2-3 | TRBD1 | NA | TRBV5-4
CASSQTGERNEQFF | TGTGCCAGCAGTCAAACAGGGGAGAGAAATGAGCAGTTCTTC | TRBJ2-1 | TRBD1 | NA | TRBV12-3/TRBV12-4
CASSLWGSSSYEQYF | TGTGCCAGCAGTTTATGGGGCTCAAGCTCCTACGAGCAGTACTTC | TRBJ2-7 | NA | medium-sized | TRBV27
CASTLGTAAHYEQFF | TGTGCCAGCACGCTGGGGACAGCCGCCCACTATGAGCAGTTCTTC | TRBJ2-1 | TRBD1 | NA | TRBV7-2
CSAKDNVDTEAFF | TGCAGTGCTAAGGACAATGTGGACACTGAAGCTTTCTTT | TRBJ1-1 | NA | NA | TRBV20-1
CSYPGQGSDTQYF | TGCAGCTACCCGGGACAGGGCTCAGATACGCAGTATTTT | TRBJ2-3 | TRBD1 | medium-sized | TRBV29-1
CASSPDRALNQPQHF | TGTGCCAGCTCACCCGACAGGGCCTTAAATCAGCCCCAGCATTTT | TRBJ1-5 | TRBD1 | NA | TRBV18
CASRENLGQRETQYF | TGCGCCAGCCGAGAGAACCTAGGGCAAAGAGAGACCCAGTACTTC | TRBJ2-5 | NA | NA | TRBV5-1
CASRQSLGSQTYNEQFF | TGTGCCAGTAGACAAAGTTTAGGGAGCCAGACATACAATGAGCAGTTCTTC | TRBJ2-1 | NA | medium-sized | TRBV19
CASSYSGTGVNEQFF | TGTGCCAGCAGCTATTCCGGGACAGGGGTCAATGAGCAGTTCTTC | TRBJ2-1 | TRBD1 | NA | TRBV5-5
CASSPWTEGYSNQPQHF | TGTGCCAGCTCACCGTGGACAGAGGGTTATAGCAATCAGCCCCAGCATTTT | TRBJ1-5 | NA | NA | TRBV18
CASSLLGGSPEAFF | TGTGCCAGCAGCTTACTAGGGGGATCCCCTGAAGCTTTCTTT | TRBJ1-1 | NA | NA | TRBV6-5
CASRGRESTGELFF | TGTGCCAGCCGGGGCAGGGAGAGCACCGGGGAGCTGTTTTTT | TRBJ2-2 | NA | few | TRBV6-5
CASRLGGWDQPQHF | TGTGCCAGTAGACTTGGGGGGTGGGATCAGCCCCAGCATTTT | TRBJ1-5 | NA | few | TRBV19
CASSPRGTLNSNQPQHF | TGTGCCAGCTCACCCCGTGGGACACTTAATAGCAATCAGCCCCAGCATTTT | TRBJ1-5 | NA | NA | TRBV18
CASSQPRTGNTGELFF | TGCGCCAGCAGCCAGCCCCGGACAGGCAACACCGGGGAGCTGTTTTTT | TRBJ2-2 | TRBD1 | NA | TRBV5-1
CASRPGLAGGGDTQYF | TGTGCCAGCAGACCTGGACTAGCGGGGGGCGGGGATACGCAGTATTTT | TRBJ2-3 | TRBD2 | few | TRBV6-2/TRBV6-3
CASSERSGGTYEQYF | TGTGCCAGCAGTGAACGAAGCGGGGGAACCTACGAGCAGTACTTC | TRBJ2-7 | TRBD2 | NA | TRBV12-3/TRBV12-4
CASSSRPRTGELFF | TGTGCCAGTAGTTCCCGACCTCGCACCGGGGAGCTGTTTTTT | TRBJ2-2 | NA | medium-sized | TRBV19
CASSYPGPTDEKLFF | TGTGCCAGCAGTTATCCGGGACCTACGGATGAAAAACTGTTTTTT | TRBJ1-4 | NA | NA | TRBV7-2
CASSLEREQYF | TGTGCCAGCAGCTTAGAGAGGGAGCAGTACTTC | TRBJ2-7 | NA | medium-sized | TRBV5-6
CASSLFPPQGEKLFF | TGTGCCAGCAGTTTATTTCCACCCCAGGGTGAAAAACTGTTTTTT | TRBJ1-4 | NA | few | TRBV27
CSASRGGNYGYTF | TGCAGTGCTTCCCGGGGGGGGAACTATGGCTACACCTTC | TRBJ1-2 | NA | NA | TRBV20-1
CASSSSYLADNEQFF | TGTGCCAGCAGTTCCTCGTATTTAGCGGACAATGAGCAGTTCTTC | TRBJ2-1 | NA | NA | TRBV12-3/TRBV12-4
CASSYAEPGPPYEQYF | TGTGCCAGCAGTTACGCGGAACCCGGGCCCCCCTACGAGCAGTACTTC | TRBJ2-7 | NA | NA | TRBV19
CASSTPGTGNTIYF | TGTGCCAGTAGTACCCCTGGCACTGGAAACACCATATATTTT | TRBJ1-3 | NA | medium-sized | TRBV19
CASSSPVTSGAPGTQYF | TGTGCCAGCAGTTCACCCGTGACTAGCGGGGCACCAGGGACCCAGTACTTC | TRBJ2-5 | TRBD2 | NA | TRBV12-3/TRBV12-4